This is a list of T cell receptor beta chains from one sample in a study of identical twins. A single record per CDR3 protein comes from TCRdb applying MiXCR to the 5' RACE reads. The sample holds approximately 690,000 distinct CDR3 sequences, less than 7% seen once. Sequenced sample: naive T cells sorted from blood. The receptors shown here come from a young man in good health. The conserved cysteine and the conserved F or W are not part of the CDR3 here.

v_call	j_call	cdr3_aa
TRBV15	TRBJ1-1	ATSRDPRGMNTEAF
TRBV6-1	TRBJ1-3	ASSTFSGNTIY
TRBV5-1	TRBJ2-5	ASSLMRGQETQY
TRBV20-1	TRBJ2-7	SATGTSGTGEQY
TRBV6-6	TRBJ2-7	ASRDRSQYEQY
TRBV10-3	TRBJ2-7	AIRGIGGSEQY
TRBV5-5	TRBJ2-7	ASSPLGRTTSYEQY
TRBV11-2	TRBJ2-3	ASTVRGTSGFSSTDTQY
TRBV12-3/TRBV12-4	TRBJ2-3	ASGPAVWGESDTQY
TRBV6-5	TRBJ2-3	ASSYARGLAGGSADTQY
TRBV27	TRBJ2-3	ASSGRLADSTDTQY
TRBV7-6	TRBJ2-5	ASSLNHRETQY
TRBV30	TRBJ1-1	AWSTGLPTEAF
TRBV7-9	TRBJ2-1	ASRSLAGSVNEQF
TRBV20-1	TRBJ2-1	SASPGQAYNEQF
TRBV6-1	TRBJ2-5	ATQRDLGETQY
TRBV12-3/TRBV12-4	TRBJ2-1	ASSRRDRPG
TRBV28	TRBJ1-5	ASRKGYRNQPQH
TRBV5-1	TRBJ2-5	ASSPKGSQETQY
TRBV10-2	TRBJ1-2	ASSESFNPVVSSGYT
TRBV4-3	TRBJ2-1	ASSQVGGRGLAGGWDPYNEQF
TRBV20-1	TRBJ2-1	SARGLGTGDGAEQF
TRBV5-5	TRBJ1-2	ASSPRDGLYGYT
TRBV12-3/TRBV12-4	TRBJ2-5	ASSLRQRRETQY
TRBV29-1	TRBJ2-3	SVEDPDTQY
TRBV6-5	TRBJ1-6	ASSYSMGTGRYNSPLH